This T cell receptor beta chain was recovered during a study of T cells after yellow fever vaccination. From germline, CDR1 is MNHEY and CDR2 SMNVEV (reference sequence). This CDR3 spans 14 amino acids. With 6 bases removed from V and 3 bases from J, the gap between germline ends came to 9 bases. TCRdb ran MiXCR on the 5' RACE reads and lists one entry per CDR3 protein. The sample has under 400,000 distinct CDR3 sequences; about an eighth are singletons. The sample in question was CD4+ T cells sorted from PBMCs, obtained 15 days after the yellow fever booster vaccination. This clonotype was sampled from a man between 18 and 35 years old who received the YFV17D yellow fever vaccine. The chain links TRBV27 to TRBJ1-6; D remains unclear. This CDR3 is CASRGQVYNSPLHF. The CDR3, as DNA: TGTGCCAGCAGAGGGCAGGTCTATAATTCACCCCTCCACTTT.